The text below deals with one T cell receptor beta chain. As yet, its antigen is unknown. The sample is drawn from a study of T cells after yellow fever vaccination. Study-wide findings and caveats: Clones from primary vaccination mostly reappeared after the booster (roughly 95% CD4, 88% CD8).

Template switching by 5'RACE produced TCR cDNA, adding a universal primer site and UMIs. TCRdb called the 5' RACE reads again in MiXCR, with one record for every CDR3 protein. The repertoire includes some 300,000 distinct CDR3 sequences, 8.7% of them detected once, and 3% to 4% sits in the top ten. The CDR3 has 15 amino acids. CDR1 and CDR2 (germline): WSHSY, SAAADI. Trimming shortened V by 5 bases and J by 1 base, and 14 bases separated the two germline ends. The source of this sequence is a man aged 18 to 30 who received the YFV17D yellow fever vaccine. The input for sequencing was CD4+ T cells sorted from PBMCs, taken 5 days after the yellow fever booster vaccination. The rearrangement links TRBV10-2 to TRBJ1-1, with D possibly being TRBD1 (6 bases). CDR3 nucleotides: TGCGCCAGCAGTCCCAGGGGACAAAAGAACACTGAAGCTTTCTTT. It yields the protein CASSPRGQKNTEAFF.